One sample yielded the 31 T cell receptor beta chains listed below, sequenced in a study of neurological immune-mediated disorders. TCRdb itself ran the 5' RACE reads through MiXCR, one entry per CDR3 protein. The table has about 120,000 distinct CDR3 sequences, about 3.2% seen once; the top ten hold 1.3%. Input material: PBMCs. These receptors were taken from a woman under 40 with multiple sclerosis.

The chain recombines TRBV29-1 with TRBJ1-5; 7 positions match TRBD1. There are 14 residues in the CDR3. J gave up 2 bases and V 5 bases, and 6 bases lay outside the gene matches. Germline V lookup: CDR1 SQVTM, CDR2 ANQGSEA. DNA of the CDR3: TGCAGCGTTAAGGGGGCGGGTGGCAATCAGCCCCAGCATTTT. It is translated as CSVKGAGGNQPQHF.

On this clonotype: Sequence at one end of the junction differs from germline and may be a read error. V gene TRBV7-2 combines with J gene TRBJ2-2, with D possibly matching TRBD2 (5 bases). Germline values: CDR1 SGHTA, CDR2 FQGNSA. CDR3 length: 15 amino acids. CDR3 DNA: TGTGCCTGCAGCCGCAGCGGAGGGAACACCGGGGAGCTGTTTTTT. Translating gives CACSRSGGNTGELFF.

This clonotype was seen more than once but under ten times. The V call is TRBV5-1, the J call TRBJ2-3; D ambiguous. There are 14 residues in the CDR3. V was cut by 0 bases and J by 5 bases, with 10 bases left in between. CDR1 and CDR2 (germline): SGHRS, YFSETQ. As DNA, the CDR3 is TGCGCCAGCAGCTTGGGGGGTTCCCGAGATACGCAGTATTTT. It encodes CASSLGGSRDTQYF.

In this sample, this clonotype turned up many times. The CDR3 region is CASSLDRVVSSGNTIYF. The CDR3 DNA reads as TGTGCCAGCAGCTTAGATCGTGTGGTGAGCTCTGGAAACACCATATATTTT. The chain recombines TRBV11-2 with TRBJ1-3, with no clear D. Trimming shortened V by 0 bases and J by 0 bases, and 12 bases separated the two germline ends. Germline loops: CDR1 SGHAT, CDR2 FQNNGV. The CDR3 sequence is 17 residues long.

This clonotype was seen at least ten times. J is TRBJ2-2 and V is TRBV6-6; 10 bases map to TRBD2. The germline V gene has CDR1 MNHNY and CDR2 SVGAGI (reference sequence). J was trimmed by 5 bases and V by 5 bases; bases with no gene match: 5. This CDR3 comprises 15 residues. The CDR3 reads CASSPGLALTGELFF. The CDR3 nucleotides read TGTGCCAGCAGTCCGGGACTAGCGCTGACCGGGGAGCTGTTTTTT.

This clonotype was recorded at least ten times. The rearrangement uses TRBV15 and TRBJ2-5; D is unresolved. CDR1 LNHNV and CDR2 YYDKDF come from the germline V gene (reference sequence). V was cut by 1 base and J by 2 bases, with 20 bases left in between. The CDR3 totals 18 residues. DNA for the CDR3: TGTGCCACCAGCAGAGGGCAGTTTACCCCAATTACGCAAGAGACCCAGTACTTC. As protein: CATSRGQFTPITQETQYF.

This clonotype was detected many times. The chain has TRBV20-1 and TRBJ2-5, with no clear D. Germline V CDR1 and CDR2: DFQATT, SNEGSKA (reference sequence). The CDR3 loop spans 14 amino acids. V was shortened by 5 bases and J by 4 bases, with 17 bases between the two germline ends. The CDR3 here is CSAVLTLGPETQYF. The CDR3 bases are TGCAGTGCTGTTCTAACCCTCGGGCCAGAGACCCAGTACTTC.

This clonotype was observed many times. The chain links TRBV12-3 or TRBV12-4 to TRBJ1-5; D may be TRBD1 (6 bases). The V gene lost 5 bases and the J gene lost 2 bases, with 13 bases spanning the gap. The CDR3 has 15 amino acids. CDR3 region: CASSPDRRGNQPQHF. DNA for the CDR3: TGTGCCAGCAGTCCCGACAGGAGGGGCAATCAGCCCCAGCATTTT.

At least ten counts were recorded for this clonotype. The J gene is TRBJ1-1, the V gene TRBV5-5; D is undetermined. Germline CDR1 SGHKS, CDR2 YYEKEE (reference sequence). V lost 4 bases and J 10 bases, leaving 17 bases between the germline ends. This CDR3 has 13 amino acids. DNA for the CDR3: TGTGCCAGCAGCCCAATTGAGGGTTCTGGAGCTTTCTTT. This encodes CASSPIEGSGAFF.

This clonotype was observed many times. The chain couples TRBV5-1 to TRBJ2-7, with 11 bases fitting TRBD2. Germline V gene sequence: CDR1 SGHRS, CDR2 YFSETQ. The trim removed 5 bases at V and 7 bases at J, leaving 11 bases unmatched. The CDR3 loop spans 15 amino acids. Written as DNA, the CDR3 is TGCGCCAGCAGTTTACGACTAGCGGGATTGGAGGAGCAGTACTTC. As protein: CASSLRLAGLEEQYF.

This clonotype was found many times. This sequence joins TRBV7-9 and TRBJ1-1; D gene uncertain. Germline-derived CDR1 and CDR2 are SEHNR and FQNEAQ (reference sequence). V lost 4 bases and J lost 1, with 16 bases in between. The CDR3 has 16 residues. The CDR3: CASSSPRKGWNTEAFF. DNA of the CDR3: TGTGCCAGCAGCTCCCCCAGGAAGGGATGGAACACTGAAGCTTTCTTT.

This clonotype has ten or more counts. The rearrangement uses TRBV7-9 and TRBJ1-4, with D unresolved. Germline CDR1 is SEHNR and CDR2 is FQNEAQ (reference sequence). V lost 2 bases, J lost 5 bases, and 3 bases lay in between. The CDR3 extends over 12 amino acids. In DNA form, the CDR3 reads TGTGCCAGCAGCTTACAAAATGAAAAACTGTTTTTT. Translation: CASSLQNEKLFF.

This rearrangement joins TRBV6-4 to TRBJ1-5; D call uncertain. Between the trimmed V and J ends, which lost 7 bases and 7 bases, there was a span of 8 bases. The CDR3 runs to 11 residues. Per germline, CDR1 MRHNA and CDR2 SNTAGT. CDR3 coding DNA: TGTGCCAGCACCGGTCGACAGCCCCAGCATTTT. It encodes CASTGRQPQHF.

This clonotype was counted a few times. The chain carries TRBV27 and TRBJ1-4; TRBD1 aligns across 7 bases. The CDR3 length is 14 residues. V shed 5 bases and J 5 bases; nucleotides not matched to a gene: 5. Germline CDR1 is MNHEY and CDR2 is SMNVEV (reference sequence). The CDR3 nucleotides are TGTGCCAGCAGTCACCGGGACAGCAATGAAAAACTGTTTTTT. Encoded protein: CASSHRDSNEKLFF. The entire variable domain, with the rest obtained from reference TRBV27 and TRBJ1-4, is as follows: EAQVTQNPRYLITVTGKKLTVTCSQNMNHEYMSWYRQDPGLGLRQIYYSMNVEVTDKGDVPEGYKVSRKEKRNFPLILESPSPNQTSLYFCASSHRDSNEKLFFGSGTQLSVL.

This clonotype was counted many times. The gene calls are TRBV20-1 and TRBJ2-1; TRBD2 agrees at 15 bases. The V gene end was trimmed by 5 bases and the J gene end by 8 bases; junction bases not matched to a gene: 4. Germline loops: CDR1 DFQATT, CDR2 SNEGSKA (reference sequence). The CDR3 sequence is 14 residues long. CDR3 sequence (DNA): TGCAGTGCTTGGACTAGCGGGGGGGCATATGAGCAGTTCTTC. Translated, it gives CSAWTSGGAYEQFF.

This clonotype was counted many times. V gene TRBV6-1 combines with J gene TRBJ2-1; 7 nucleotides align to TRBD2. This CDR3 comprises 12 residues. Trimming at V came to 11 bases and at J to 2 bases, leaving 3 bases not matched to a gene. From germline, CDR1 is MNHNS and CDR2 SASEGT. The CDR3 reads CAVGTTYNEQFF. The CDR3 nucleotides read TGTGCCGTCGGGACTACCTACAATGAGCAGTTCTTC.

This clonotype was counted at least ten times. The CDR3: CASRLGAGFSNTGELFF. The CDR3 DNA is TGTGCCAGCAGACTTGGAGCGGGCTTTTCGAACACCGGGGAGCTGTTTTTT. The rearrangement uses TRBV11-2 and TRBJ2-2; tentative D call: TRBD2 (6 bases). Trimming removed 6 bases at V and 0 bases at J, with 17 bases between. The germline gives CDR1 SGHAT, CDR2 FQNNGV. The CDR3 has 17 amino acids.

This clonotype has ten or more counts. The rearrangement links TRBV12-3 or TRBV12-4 to TRBJ1-2; 8 bases align to TRBD1. The CDR3 is 17 residues long. V shed 5 bases, J shed 1 base, and the junction held 12 bases outside the gene matches. CDR3 loop: CASSPGTGRTHNYGYTF. The CDR3 DNA is TGTGCCAGCAGTCCGGGGACAGGCCGTACCCATAACTATGGCTACACCTTC.

This clonotype has ten or more counts. The chain joins TRBV20-1 to TRBJ1-2; 7 nucleotides align to TRBD1. J was trimmed by 8 bases and V by 4 bases; bases with no gene match: 16. The CDR3 runs to 15 residues. Germline V gene data show CDR1 as DFQATT and CDR2 as SNEGSKA (reference sequence). CDR3 in DNA: TGCAGTGCTAAAATATACCGGGACAGTTCGGGCGGCTACACCTTC. This translates into CSAKIYRDSSGGYTF.

This clonotype was found many times. V is TRBV20-1 and J is TRBJ2-3; no reliable D call. Germline V gene sequence: CDR1 DFQATT, CDR2 SNEGSKA (reference sequence). The CDR3 length is 11 residues. V was clipped by 3 bases and J by 0 bases, with 1 base between them. CDR3 region: CSARSTDTQYF. The CDR3 DNA reads as TGCAGTGCTAGGAGCACAGATACGCAGTATTTT.

This clonotype was recorded many times. The chain combines TRBV7-2 with TRBJ2-2; 9 bases align to TRBD1. The germline V gene has CDR1 SGHTA and CDR2 FQGNSA. The CDR3 loop spans 16 amino acids. Trimming cost V 5 bases and J 4 bases; bases outside gene matches: 8. CDR3 DNA sequence: TGTGCCAGCAGCCTGATGACAGGGGGGGGCACCGGGGAGCTGTTTTTT. It specifies CASSLMTGGGTGELFF.

This clonotype occurred many times. The rearrangement joins TRBV20-1 to TRBJ2-7, with TRBD1 as a possible D gene (6 bases). Trimming left V 7 bases short and J 3 bases short, with 16 bases between. The CDR3 loop spans 13 amino acids. CDR1 is DFQATT, CDR2 SNEGSKA, per germline (reference sequence). The CDR3 DNA sequence: TGCAGTGTTAACGGGCACAGGGACTACGAGCAGTACTTC. As protein: CSVNGHRDYEQYF.

This clonotype occurred many times. J is TRBJ2-7 and V is TRBV4-1; TRBD2 agrees at 9 bases. CDR1 and CDR2 (germline): MGHRA, YSYEKL. After removal of 1 base from V and 6 bases from J, the junction contained 7 bases not matched to a gene. CDR3 length equals 15 residues. CDR3 sequence reads: CASSQAEGLATEQYF. The DNA of the CDR3 is TGCGCCAGCAGCCAAGCCGAGGGACTAGCAACCGAGCAGTACTTC.

This clonotype was detected ten times or more. V usage is TRBV6-1 and J usage is TRBJ1-5, with no clear D. V lost 7 bases and J 0 bases, leaving 10 bases between the germline ends. The germline V gene encodes CDR1 MNHNS and CDR2 SASEGT. The CDR3 contains 14 residues. The CDR3 coding sequence is TGTGCCAGCACGCCTTTTAATAGCAATCAGCCCCAGCATTTT. Its protein is CASTPFNSNQPQHF.

This clonotype was counted many times. The V gene is TRBV5-1, the J gene TRBJ2-5, with D perhaps matching TRBD1 or TRBD2 (6 bases each). Trimming removed 3 bases at V and 4 bases at J, with 16 bases between. There are 15 residues in the CDR3. CDR1 is SGHRS, CDR2 YFSETQ, per germline. The DNA for the CDR3 is TGCGCCAGCAGCTCCGGAGGGGGGATGGGAGAGACCCAGTACTTC. It codes for CASSSGGGMGETQYF.

This clonotype was detected ten times or more. The rearrangement uses TRBV5-1 and TRBJ1-2; the D gene is possibly TRBD1 (6 bases). This CDR3 comprises 16 residues. Germline CDR1 is SGHRS and CDR2 is YFSETQ. Deletions cut 4 bases from V and 4 bases from J, with 20 bases between. In DNA, the CDR3 is TGCGCCAGCAGCCCATGGGGGCAGGAGAATACCTATGGCTACACCTTC. Translation gives CASSPWGQENTYGYTF.

This clonotype has ten or more counts. The chain couples TRBV3-1 to TRBJ2-7, with D perhaps TRBD2 (6 bases). The germline gives CDR1 LGHDT, CDR2 YNNKEL (reference sequence). This CDR3 spans 16 amino acids. Trimming took off 1 base at V and 2 bases at J, with 15 bases between the two ends. DNA of the CDR3: TGTGCCAGCAGCCAAGCAGGACTGGCGGGGACCTACGAGCAGTACTTC. Translated: CASSQAGLAGTYEQYF.

This clonotype was seen only a few times. The rearrangement uses TRBV7-2 and TRBJ2-1; no definite D call. Germline V gene data show CDR1 as SGHTA and CDR2 as FQGNSA. The germline V and J ends were trimmed by 4 bases and 2 bases, with 15 bases remaining between them. The CDR3 has 16 residues. Written as DNA, the CDR3 is TGTGCCAGCAGCTCAGCGTGGAGACTGCCCTACAATGAGCAGTTCTTC. Translated: CASSSAWRLPYNEQFF.

This clonotype was detected only a few times. V usage is TRBV7-8 and J usage is TRBJ2-1; TRBD1 matches at 8 bases. After removal of 5 bases from V and 4 bases from J, the junction contained 19 bases not matched to a gene. Germline CDR1 SGHVS, CDR2 FQNEAQ. The CDR3 sequence is 19 residues long. Here the CDR3 reads CASSKPLNYSGGHYNEQFF. The CDR3 nucleotides are TGTGCCAGCAGCAAACCCCTCAATTACTCAGGGGGCCATTACAATGAGCAGTTCTTC.

This clonotype was observed many times. The chain joins TRBV7-8 to TRBJ1-3, with 7 bases lining up with TRBD1. V lost 5 bases, J lost 2 bases, and 9 bases stayed unmatched. From germline, CDR1 is SGHVS and CDR2 FQNEAQ. This CDR3 comprises 16 residues. This CDR3 reads CASSHRTGGTGNTIYF. DNA of the CDR3: TGTGCCAGCAGCCACCGGACAGGCGGGACTGGAAACACCATATATTTT.

This clonotype was counted ten times or more. For the CDR3, the DNA is TGTGCCAGCCAAGAGGGAGGGGTCAATCAGCCCCAGCATTTT. This codes for CASQEGGVNQPQHF. This chain uses TRBV7-2 with TRBJ1-5, with a tentative D call TRBD1 (5 bases). CDR3 length: 14 residues. V lost 8 bases and J lost 3, with 14 bases in between. Per the germline V gene, CDR1 is SGHTA and CDR2 is FQGNSA.